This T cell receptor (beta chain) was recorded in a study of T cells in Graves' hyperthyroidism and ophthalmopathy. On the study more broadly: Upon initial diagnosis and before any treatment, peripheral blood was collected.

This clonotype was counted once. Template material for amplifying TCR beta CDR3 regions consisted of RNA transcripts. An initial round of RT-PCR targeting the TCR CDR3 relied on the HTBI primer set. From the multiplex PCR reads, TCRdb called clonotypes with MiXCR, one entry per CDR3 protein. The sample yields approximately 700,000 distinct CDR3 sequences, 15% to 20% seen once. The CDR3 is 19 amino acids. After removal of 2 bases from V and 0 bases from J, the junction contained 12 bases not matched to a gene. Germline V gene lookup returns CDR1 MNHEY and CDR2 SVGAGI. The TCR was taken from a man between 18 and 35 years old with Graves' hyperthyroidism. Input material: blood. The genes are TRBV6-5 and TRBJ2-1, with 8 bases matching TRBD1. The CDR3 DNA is TGTGCCAGCAGTTACGAAGTCAGGGGGCTGCCGAGCTCCTACAATGAGCAGTTCTTC. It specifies CASSYEVRGLPSSYNEQFF.